These 26 T cell receptor beta chains were all obtained from the same sample, sequenced in a study of blood T cell repertoires in COVID-19. Sequencing used immunoSEQ multiplex PCR; TCRdb keeps in-frame clones, though not all of them. The table has about 480,000 clones, roughly 90% seen once; the top ten hold 1.5% to 2%. Sequencing was done on a sample of PBMCs or T cells enriched from blood (not recorded which). These receptors all come from a middle-aged woman who had recovered from COVID-19.

The chain links TRBV4-3 to TRBJ2-7; 10 nucleotides align to TRBD1. The V gene end was trimmed by 1 base and the J gene end by 3 bases; junction bases not matched to a gene: 6. In germline, CDR1 is LGHNA, CDR2 YSLEER. The CDR3 runs 16 residues. The CDR3: CASSQGGTGVYYEQYF. CDR3 sequence (DNA): TGCGCCAGCAGCCAAGGCGGGACAGGGGTATACTACGAGCAGTACTTC.

This clone is a singleton in its sample. J is TRBJ1-5 and V is TRBV5-1; TRBD1 might be the D (6 bases). This CDR3 is built from 14 residues. The V and J ends lost 0 bases and 8 bases respectively, with 12 bases between them. CDR1 and CDR2 from the germline V gene are SGHRS and YFSETQ. CDR3 coding DNA: TGCGCCAGCAGCTTGGTGGGGGCTACGGAGCCCCAGCATTTT. It specifies CASSLVGATEPQHF. Full variable domain (remainder filled in from reference TRBV5-1 and TRBJ1-5): KAGVTQTPRYLIKTRGQQVTLSCSPISGHRSVSWYQQTPGQGLQFLFEYFSETQRNKGNFPGRFSGRQFSNSRSEMNVSTLELGDSALYLCASSLVGATEPQHFGDGTRLSIL.

The V call is TRBV27, the J call TRBJ1-5; maybe TRBD1 (5 bases). V lost 3 bases to trimming and J lost 0 bases, with 9 bases between them. The CDR3 extends over 15 amino acids. Germline V gene data show CDR1 as MNHEY and CDR2 as SMNVEV (reference sequence). The CDR3 region is CASSFTGGSNQPQHF. The CDR3 coding sequence is TGTGCCAGCAGTTTCACGGGGGGTAGCAATCAGCCCCAGCATTTT.

The chain couples TRBV19 to TRBJ1-2; tentative D call: TRBD1 (5 bases). Between the trimmed V and J ends, which lost 9 bases and 5 bases, there was a span of 22 bases. The CDR3 is 15 amino acids. CDR1 is LNHDA, CDR2 SQIVND, per germline (reference sequence). CDR3: CASHVRGTNLYGYTF. The CDR3 DNA sequence: TGTGCCAGCCACGTGCGTGGGACTAACCTTTATGGCTACACCTTC.

The CDR3 nucleotides read TGTGCCAGCAGTGATACGGGGGGCGGAAATGGCTACACCTTC. It translates to CASSDTGGGNGYTF. The rearrangement joins TRBV6-4 to TRBJ1-2, with a weak D call TRBD1 (6 bases). The CDR3 covers 14 residues. V shed 3 bases and J shed 6 bases, with 14 bases lying between them. Germline V lookup: CDR1 MRHNA, CDR2 SNTAGT.

The genes are TRBV6-6 and TRBJ1-5, with D maybe TRBD1 (5 bases). The length of the CDR3 is 15 residues. Germline-derived CDR1 and CDR2 are MNHNY and SVGAGI (reference sequence). Deletions cut 7 bases from V and 2 bases from J, with 15 bases between. In nucleotides, the CDR3 is TGTGCCAGCAAAAACTACAGGTCTGGCAATCAGCCCCAGCATTTT. Translated: CASKNYRSGNQPQHF.

CDR3 bases: TGTGCCAGCAACGGGGGGGCGCCTAGATATGGCTACACCTTC. Its translation is CASNGGAPRYGYTF. V is TRBV2 and J is TRBJ1-2; weak D call: TRBD1 (6 bases). V was cut by 7 bases and J by 5 bases, with 17 bases left in between. This CDR3 is 14 amino acids long. The germline V gene has CDR1 SNHLY and CDR2 FYNNEI.

This clone was counted once. V usage is TRBV5-4 and J usage is TRBJ2-7, with D possibly being TRBD2 (5 bases). This CDR3 region has 14 residues. Trimming cost V 3 bases and J 2 bases, with 12 bases left between them. CDR1 and CDR2 from the germline V gene are SGHNT and YYREEE (reference sequence). The CDR3 region is CASSSIGNTYEQYF. CDR3 nucleotides: TGTGCCAGCAGCTCAATCGGGAATACCTACGAGCAGTACTTC.

Only one count was recorded for this clone. The chain couples TRBV6-5 to TRBJ1-1, with 7 bases identical to TRBD1. Germline V gene lookup returns CDR1 MNHEY and CDR2 SVGAGI. The CDR3 loop spans 15 amino acids. V lost 4 bases, J lost 0 bases, and 5 bases stayed unmatched. Written as DNA, the CDR3 is TGTGCCAGCAGTTCCAGGACAGGAGTGAACACTGAAGCTTTCTTT. As protein: CASSSRTGVNTEAFF.

V is TRBV12-3 or TRBV12-4 and J is TRBJ2-7; 7 positions match TRBD1. V lost 6 bases to trimming and J lost 2 bases; unmatched junction nucleotides: 4. This CDR3 comprises 13 residues. The CDR3 here is CASRPGQTYEQYF. For the CDR3, the DNA is TGTGCCAGCAGACCGGGACAGACCTACGAGCAGTACTTC.

V is TRBV18 and J is TRBJ1-5, with D unclear. V lost 1 base, J lost 3 bases, and 7 bases lay in between. Per the germline V gene, CDR1 is KGHSH and CDR2 is LQKENI. The CDR3 loop spans 14 amino acids. Here the CDR3 reads CASSPRRDNQPQHF. CDR3 nucleotides: TGTGCCAGCTCACCACGTCGGGACAATCAGCCCCAGCATTTT.

The chain has TRBV2 and TRBJ1-2, with 9 bases identical to TRBD1. CDR3 length equals 14 residues. CDR1 is SNHLY and CDR2 is FYNNEI in the germline V gene. The ends lost 5 bases at V and 4 bases at J; junction bases unmatched: 5. CDR3 protein: CASSQQTGGYGYTF. CDR3 DNA: TGTGCCAGCAGTCAGCAGACAGGGGGCTATGGCTACACCTTC.

This clone was seen a few times. V and J are TRBV24-1 and TRBJ2-5; D perhaps matches TRBD1 (5 bases). V was clipped by 3 bases and J by 2 bases, with 12 bases between them. In germline, CDR1 is KGHDR, CDR2 SFDVKD. This CDR3 is built from 15 residues. The DNA of the CDR3 is TGTGCCACCAGTGATGCCGGACAACTGCAAGAGACCCAGTACTTC. Translated: CATSDAGQLQETQYF.

This chain links TRBV6-6 with TRBJ1-2; TRBD1 aligns across 9 bases. There are 15 residues in the CDR3. V gave up 5 bases and J gave up 5 bases; unmatched junction bases: 9. Germline CDR1 reads MNHNY; CDR2 reads SVGAGI (reference sequence). The CDR3 bases are TGTGCCAGCAGTACGGGGGACAGGGCACTTTATGGCTACACCTTC. Translation gives CASSTGDRALYGYTF.

V gene TRBV7-9 combines with J gene TRBJ1-1; D might be TRBD1 (6 bases). The germline V gene has CDR1 SEHNR and CDR2 FQNEAQ (reference sequence). Trimming removed 4 bases at V and 3 bases at J, with 15 bases between. The CDR3 sequence is 15 residues long. CDR3 in DNA: TGTGCCAGCAGCTACTCAAGGGCAGGGGACACTGAAGCTTTCTTT. Its translation is CASSYSRAGDTEAFF.

V and J are TRBV7-2 and TRBJ2-7, with D tentatively TRBD2 (6 bases). V dropped 4 bases and J dropped 1 base, with 17 bases sitting between them. CDR1 SGHTA and CDR2 FQGNSA come from the germline V gene. CDR3 length: 16 residues. DNA of the CDR3: TGTGCCAGCAGCTCCCGTGGAGTAGCGGCATCCTACGAGCAGTACTTC. It codes for CASSSRGVAASYEQYF.

The rearrangement joins TRBV5-1 to TRBJ2-1; 10 bases map to TRBD2. J lost 5 bases, V lost 6 bases, and 11 bases had no gene match. In germline, CDR1 is SGHRS, CDR2 YFSETQ. This CDR3 region has 16 residues. The CDR3 here is CASNFRTSGGNNEQFF. The CDR3 bases are TGCGCCAGCAACTTTCGGACTAGCGGAGGAAACAATGAGCAGTTCTTC.

The rearrangement uses TRBV18 and TRBJ1-1; 7 bases align to TRBD1. V gave up 6 bases and J gave up 6 bases; unmatched junction bases: 7. CDR1 and CDR2 (germline): KGHSH, LQKENI. The CDR3 is 13 amino acids. The CDR3 is CASSRGQDSEAFF. In nucleotides, the CDR3 is TGTGCCAGCTCCCGAGGACAGGACTCTGAAGCTTTCTTT.

V and J are TRBV19 and TRBJ1-2, with D maybe TRBD1 (5 bases). The germline V gene has CDR1 LNHDA and CDR2 SQIVND (reference sequence). This CDR3 comprises 13 residues. The V and J ends lost 3 bases and 6 bases respectively, with 11 bases between them. CDR3 nucleotides: TGTGCCAGTAGTATCGCCAGGGTCGATGGCTACACCTTC. Amino acids: CASSIARVDGYTF.

This clone was seen a single time. The gene calls are TRBV2 and TRBJ1-3; D ambiguous. The ends were cut back, 7 bases at V and 0 bases at J, with 10 bases in the middle. Germline V CDR1 and CDR2: SNHLY, FYNNEI. This CDR3 spans 14 amino acids. CDR3 region: CASKAASSGNTIYF. CDR3 in DNA: TGTGCCAGCAAGGCCGCTAGCTCTGGAAACACCATATATTTT. The full variable domain, its missing parts supplied by reference TRBV2 and TRBJ1-3, is EPEVTQTPSHQVTQMGQEVILRCVPISNHLYFYWYRQILGQKVEFLVSFYNNEISEKSEIFDDQFSVERPDGSNFTLKIRSTKLEDSAMYFCASKAASSGNTIYFGEGSWLTVV.

The chain uses TRBV11-2 and TRBJ1-5; the match to TRBD1 covers 9 bases. In germline, CDR1 is SGHAT, CDR2 FQNNGV. V dropped 4 bases and J dropped 5; count of bases not matched to a gene: 6. This CDR3 is 15 amino acids long. This chain's CDR3 is CASSSTGGHDQPQHF. The CDR3 DNA reads TGTGCCAGCAGCTCGACAGGGGGGCATGATCAGCCCCAGCATTTT.

The V gene is TRBV5-1, the J gene TRBJ2-1, with D possibly being TRBD1 (5 bases). V was shortened by 0 bases and J by 4 bases, with 11 bases between the two germline ends. CDR3 length: 15 amino acids. The germline V gene has CDR1 SGHRS and CDR2 YFSETQ. CDR3 DNA sequence: TGCGCCAGCAGCTTGGCCAGGGCCTTATACAATGAGCAGTTCTTC. This codes for CASSLARALYNEQFF.

The chain has TRBV4-3 and TRBJ2-5; the match to TRBD2 covers 9 bases. The germline V gene has CDR1 LGHNA and CDR2 YSLEER. The junction had 12 bases not matched to a gene; V was cut back by 0 bases and J by 4 bases. This CDR3 comprises 18 residues. CDR3 loop: CASSQDRIAGARGETQYF. The CDR3 DNA is TGCGCCAGCAGCCAAGATCGGATAGCGGGAGCTCGGGGAGAGACCCAGTACTTC.

V is TRBV12-3 or TRBV12-4 and J is TRBJ2-1; 8 bases line up with TRBD2. Trimming cost V 5 bases and J 10 bases; bases outside gene matches: 4. This CDR3 has 12 residues. The CDR3 is CASSPRGGEQFF. As DNA, the CDR3 is TGTGCCAGCAGTCCTCGGGGGGGCGAGCAGTTCTTC.

The sample holds a few counts of this clone. The rearrangement joins TRBV5-1 to TRBJ2-7; 8 positions agree with TRBD2. J was trimmed by 0 bases and V by 1 base; bases with no gene match: 9. Germline V CDR1 and CDR2: SGHRS, YFSETQ. There are 17 residues in the CDR3. This chain's CDR3 is CASSLPGSGSISYEQYF. Written as DNA, the CDR3 is TGCGCCAGCAGCTTGCCTGGAAGCGGGAGTATCTCCTACGAGCAGTACTTC.

About this clone itself: One junction end disagrees with the germline gene, perhaps due to a read error. The chain joins TRBV4-1 to TRBJ1-2; TRBD1 matches 7 bases. Germline CDR1 and CDR2: MGHRA and YSYEKL. The CDR3 extends over 13 amino acids. The CDR3 spells CASSQDGTAGGLF. The CDR3 DNA reads as TGCGCCAGCAGCCAAGATGGGACAGCGGGGGGACTTTTC.